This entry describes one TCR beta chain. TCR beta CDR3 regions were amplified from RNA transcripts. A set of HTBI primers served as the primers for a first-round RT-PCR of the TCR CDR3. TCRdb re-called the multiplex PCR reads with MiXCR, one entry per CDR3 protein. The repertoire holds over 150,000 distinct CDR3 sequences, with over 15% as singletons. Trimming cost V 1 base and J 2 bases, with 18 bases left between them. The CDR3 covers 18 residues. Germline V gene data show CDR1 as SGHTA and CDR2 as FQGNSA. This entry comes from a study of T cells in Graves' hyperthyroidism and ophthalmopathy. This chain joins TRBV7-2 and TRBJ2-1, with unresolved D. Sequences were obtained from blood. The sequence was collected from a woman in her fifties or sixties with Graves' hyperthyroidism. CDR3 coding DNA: TGTGCCAGCAGCTTAGTCGTCGCGGAAACAGCGACCTACAATGAGCAGTTCTTC. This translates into CASSLVVAETATYNEQFF.